This T cell receptor (beta chain) was sequenced for a study of siplizumab effects on memory and regulatory T cells. Study-level findings and limits: Few alloreactive clones mapped to unstimulated subsets. Roughly 75-95% of dividing CD4+ or CD8+ clones were without an attributable naive or memory phenotype.

The assay looked at 100,000 or so TCR templates in each sample. Assay used: immunoSEQ multiplex PCR; TCRdb lists only in-frame clones, some missing. The repertoire holds 70,000 to 100,000 clones, with 95% to 97% as singletons. With respect to this clone: Its specificity is not known.

V shed 0 bases and J shed 7 bases, with 12 bases lying between them. Germline V gene lookup returns CDR1 GTSNPN and CDR2 SVGIG (reference sequence). The CDR3 extends over 13 amino acids. The chain carries TRBV30 and TRBJ1-2, with D hard to call. The sequencing input was naive CD4+ T cells sorted from blood. This TCR came from a human donor in good health. DNA for the CDR3: TGTGCCTGGAGTGTACCCGGGGTAGGTGGCTACACCTTC. Protein sequence: CAWSVPGVGGYTF.